Each of the 2 T cell receptor beta chains below was sequenced from the same sample in a study. TCRdb called the RT-PCR reads again in MiXCR, with one record for every CDR3 protein. The table lists approximately 720,000 distinct CDR3 sequences, more than 13% of them singletons. Sequencing was carried out using memory CD4+ T cells from blood. The receptor source for this set is a female donor in good health, serving as a healthy control.

The CDR3 loop reads CASSRTATNEKLFF. The CDR3 nucleotides are TGTGCCAGCAGCCGGACAGCAACTAATGAAAAACTGTTTTTT. The rearrangement joins TRBV6-5 to TRBJ1-4; D perhaps matches TRBD1 (6 bases). V dropped 6 bases and J dropped 0 bases, with 8 bases sitting between them. Germline values: CDR1 MNHEY, CDR2 SVGAGI. The CDR3 is 14 residues long.

The chain links TRBV5-6 to TRBJ2-3; no definite D call. There are 15 residues in the CDR3. V shed 1 base and J shed 4 bases, with 13 bases lying between them. Germline CDR1 SGHDT, CDR2 YYEEEE. In DNA form, the CDR3 reads TGTGCCAGCAGCTTGATGCCAGCGAAGTCAGATACGCAGTATTTT. It codes for CASSLMPAKSDTQYF.